Presented here are 24 T cell receptor beta chains from one specimen sequenced in a study of T cell changes during pregnancy in multiple sclerosis. Only in-frame clones appear in the TCRdb table, and some are missing; sequencing was by immunoSEQ multiplex PCR. The table shows 55,000 to 65,000 clones, with 93% occurring only once. This specimen consisted of peripheral blood, obtained after pregnancy. The source is a female donor with multiple sclerosis, enrolled in a pregnancy study.

The table lists this clone with a count of one. This chain links TRBV29-1 with TRBJ1-5; 7 bases are a match to TRBD1. The germline gives CDR1 SQVTM, CDR2 ANQGSEA. The junction had 10 bases not matched to a gene; V was cut back by 8 bases and J by 0 bases. The CDR3 loop spans 15 amino acids. DNA of the CDR3: TGCAGCTTCCCAGGACAGGCATATAGCAATCAGCCCCAGCATTTT. It is translated as CSFPGQAYSNQPQHF.

This clone has just one count. The rearrangement links TRBV5-4 to TRBJ1-4, with 11 bases aligning to TRBD1. Germline CDR1 reads SGHNT; CDR2 reads YYREEE (reference sequence). The CDR3 runs to 15 residues. V shed 4 bases, J shed 8 bases, and the junction held 7 bases outside the gene matches. CDR3 in amino acids: CASSHKGQGDEKLFF. In DNA, the CDR3 is TGTGCCAGCAGCCACAAGGGACAGGGGGACGAAAAACTGTTTTTT.

The chain uses TRBV5-5 and TRBJ2-3, with D possibly being TRBD1 (5 bases). Deletions cut 1 base from V and 2 bases from J, with 17 bases between. Germline V gene sequence: CDR1 SGHKS, CDR2 YYEKEE (reference sequence). The CDR3 runs 17 residues. The CDR3 nucleotides are TGTGCCAGCAGCTTGATCCAGGGTAGCCCTACCACAGATACGCAGTATTTT. It translates to CASSLIQGSPTTDTQYF.

V gene TRBV5-4 combines with J gene TRBJ1-1, with D possibly TRBD1 on 6 matching bases. This CDR3 comprises 15 residues. The V gene's germline CDR1 is SGHNT and CDR2 YYREEE (reference sequence). V was shortened by 3 bases and J by 0 bases, with 12 bases between the two germline ends. The CDR3 loop is CASSSPTGLNTEAFF. The DNA for the CDR3 is TGTGCCAGCAGCTCACCGACAGGTCTGAACACTGAAGCTTTCTTT.

V and J are TRBV4-3 and TRBJ2-2, with 10 bases aligning to TRBD2. The CDR3 covers 15 residues. Looked up from germline, CDR1 is LGHNA and CDR2 is YSLEER. V gave up 3 bases and J gave up 4 bases; unmatched junction bases: 2. CDR3 DNA sequence: TGCGCCAGCAGCCAGCTAGCGGGAGTCACCGGGGAGCTGTTTTTT. As protein: CASSQLAGVTGELFF.

The chain is built from TRBV21-1 and TRBJ2-4; the table's TRBD2 call for D was not verified on the DNA. TRBV21-1 is an annotated pseudogene. The CDR3 is 17 residues long. CDR3 in amino acids: CASSKARGGAAKNIQYF. Here the CDR3 DNA reads TGTGCCAGCAGCAAAGCGCGGGGCGGGGCTGCCAAAAACATTCAGTACTTC.

The gene calls are TRBV9 and TRBJ2-5; perhaps TRBD2 as D (5 bases). V lost 3 bases, J lost 5 bases, and 14 bases lay in between. Germline CDR1 is SGDLS and CDR2 is YYNGEE. This CDR3 region has 14 residues. The CDR3 is CASSAGYGGETQYF. In DNA, the CDR3 is TGTGCCAGCAGCGCCGGTTATGGCGGGGAGACCCAGTACTTC.

The CDR3 DNA sequence: TGTGCCAGTAGTATGGGGGAGGGGACGACCCAGTACTTC. This encodes CASSMGEGTTQYF. The chain employs TRBV19 and TRBJ2-5, with 7 bases lining up with TRBD2. J lost 7 bases, V lost 3 bases, and 5 bases had no gene match. CDR3 length: 13 residues. CDR1 and CDR2 (germline): LNHDA, SQIVND (reference sequence).

V usage is TRBV13 and J usage is TRBJ2-3; D uncertain. Per the germline V gene, CDR1 is PRHDT and CDR2 is FYEKMQ (reference sequence). V lost 5 bases to trimming and J lost 5 bases, with 11 bases between them. This CDR3 region has 13 residues. CDR3 bases: TGTGCCAGCAGCCCAGAATCCGAAGATACGCAGTATTTT. It is translated as CASSPESEDTQYF.

The rearrangement joins TRBV28 to TRBJ1-2; the match to TRBD1 covers 9 bases. Germline CDR1 reads MDHEN; CDR2 reads SYDVKM. There are 14 residues in the CDR3. Unmatched junction bases numbered 7, after V lost 3 bases and J lost 8 bases. The CDR3: CASSLVQGAGGYTF. DNA for the CDR3: TGTGCCAGCAGTTTGGTACAGGGGGCAGGGGGCTACACCTTC.

The chain employs TRBV5-6 and TRBJ1-1; 7 nucleotides line up with TRBD1. CDR3 size: 15 residues. Germline values: CDR1 SGHDT, CDR2 YYEEEE. V shed 2 bases, J shed 4 bases, and the junction held 8 bases outside the gene matches. The CDR3 bases are TGTGCCAGCAGCTTTGACAGGGCGGGTGGCACTGAAGCTTTCTTT. Translating it yields CASSFDRAGGTEAFF.

The chain uses TRBV6-4 and TRBJ1-1; TRBD1 is a possible D gene (6 bases). Trimming removed 6 bases from V and 0 bases from J, with 26 bases in between. Germline assignment: CDR1 MRHNA and CDR2 SNTAGT. CDR3 length: 19 residues. CDR3 region: CASRWADSSFFSMNTEAFF. CDR3 DNA: TGTGCCAGCAGATGGGCGGACAGCAGTTTTTTTTCCATGAACACTGAAGCTTTCTTT.

The rearrangement links TRBV5-6 to TRBJ1-2; D gene uncertain. The CDR3 extends over 16 amino acids. V gave up 4 bases and J gave up 0 bases, with 16 bases separating them. In germline, CDR1 is SGHDT, CDR2 YYEEEE. The CDR3 protein is CASSHGDLASNYGYTF. In DNA form, the CDR3 reads TGTGCCAGCAGCCATGGAGACTTGGCTTCTAACTATGGCTACACCTTC. Together with reference TRBV5-6 and TRBJ1-2, the CDR3 gives the full variable domain: DAGVTQSPTHLIKTRGQQVTLRCSPKSGHDTVSWYQQALGQGPQFIFQYYEEEERQRGNFPDRFSGHQFPNYSSELNVNALLLGDSALYLCASSHGDLASNYGYTFGSGTRLTVV.

The rearrangement joins TRBV30 to TRBJ1-2, with D tentatively TRBD1 (5 bases). The CDR3 has 13 residues. V gave up 8 bases and J gave up 1 base, with 14 bases separating them. CDR1 and CDR2 (germline): GTSNPN, SVGIG (reference sequence). The CDR3 DNA follows: TGTGCCCGTCGACAGAAACTTAACTATGGCTACACCTTC. Its translation is CARRQKLNYGYTF.

Written as DNA, the CDR3 is TGTGCCACTAAGAGAGATCGGTACACTGAAGCTTTCTTT. Its translation is CATKRDRYTEAFF. The chain combines TRBV7-3 with TRBJ1-1, with unresolved D. The V gene's germline CDR1 is SGHTA and CDR2 FQGTGA. This CDR3 comprises 13 residues. V was pared by 10 bases and J by 3 bases, with 15 bases between.

The chain joins TRBV25-1 to TRBJ2-5; TRBD1 aligns across 8 bases. The CDR3 spans 14 residues. J gave up 4 bases and V 2 bases, and 3 bases lay outside the gene matches. Germline V gene lookup returns CDR1 MGHDK and CDR2 SYGVNS. The CDR3 protein is CASSEPGGAETQYF. As DNA, the CDR3 is TGTGCCAGCAGTGAACCAGGGGGCGCAGAGACCCAGTACTTC.

The chain recombines TRBV5-1 with TRBJ2-3, with D unclear. Germline CDR1 and CDR2: SGHRS and YFSETQ. The length of the CDR3 is 15 residues. V was clipped by 0 bases and J by 4 bases, with 12 bases between them. CDR3 DNA: TGCGCCAGCAGCTTGGTCCCGACGGGTGCAGATACGCAGTATTTT. Translating it yields CASSLVPTGADTQYF.

The gene calls are TRBV10-3 and TRBJ2-7; D remains unclear. Trimming removed 10 bases at V and 2 bases at J, with 12 bases between. Per the germline V gene, CDR1 is ENHRY and CDR2 is SYGVKD. This CDR3 comprises 12 residues. The CDR3 reads CASRAAAYEQYF. In nucleotides, the CDR3 is TGTGCCAGCCGAGCTGCCGCCTACGAGCAGTACTTC.

V usage is TRBV14 and J usage is TRBJ1-3; maybe TRBD1 (5 bases). Germline values: CDR1 SGHDN, CDR2 FVKESK. V was trimmed by 8 bases and J by 3 bases, leaving 11 bases between them. The CDR3 runs to 13 residues. The CDR3 DNA follows: TGTGCCAGCTCCCTGGGGCTTGGAAACACCATATATTTT. It yields the protein CASSLGLGNTIYF.

The genes are TRBV7-9 and TRBJ2-2, with TRBD1 matching 7 bases. J was trimmed by 2 bases and V by 5 bases; bases with no gene match: 2. Germline V CDR1 and CDR2: SEHNR, FQNEAQ (reference sequence). The CDR3 covers 14 residues. The DNA for the CDR3 is TGTGCCAGCAGCGGGGACAGCAACACCGGGGAGCTGTTTTTT. Its protein is CASSGDSNTGELFF. Together with reference TRBV7-9 and TRBJ2-2, the CDR3 gives the full variable domain: DTGVSQNPRHKITKRGQNVTFRCDPISEHNRLYWYRQTLGQGPEFLTYFQNEAQLEKSRLLSDRFSAERPKGSFSTLEIQRTEQGDSAMYLCASSGDSNTGELFFGEGSRLTVL.

The chain uses TRBV28 and TRBJ2-6; 7 bases fit TRBD1. Trimming at V came to 6 bases and at J to 4 bases, leaving 3 bases not matched to a gene. The germline V gene has CDR1 MDHEN and CDR2 SYDVKM. The CDR3 spans 14 residues. CDR3 protein: CASRTGRGANVLTF. The CDR3 DNA reads TGTGCCAGCAGGACAGGGAGAGGGGCCAACGTCCTGACTTTC.

This clone appeared once. The chain combines TRBV10-3 with TRBJ2-1, with D possibly TRBD2 on 5 matching bases. Germline V gives CDR1 ENHRY, CDR2 SYGVKD. V lost 0 bases to trimming and J lost 4 bases, with 16 bases between them. The CDR3 has 17 residues. CDR3 DNA: TGTGCCATCAGTGAGTCGGTGGGAGCCAACACGTACAATGAGCAGTTCTTC. As protein: CAISESVGANTYNEQFF.

J is TRBJ2-7 and V is TRBV7-9, with 8 bases fitting TRBD2. Germline V CDR1 and CDR2: SEHNR, FQNEAQ (reference sequence). This CDR3 comprises 16 residues. V lost 0 bases to trimming and J lost 4 bases; unmatched junction nucleotides: 8. CDR3 amino acids: CASSLAGGGLAYEQYF. For the CDR3, the DNA is TGTGCCAGCAGCTTAGCCGGGGGGGGACTGGCATACGAGCAGTACTTC.

The chain is built from TRBV5-4 and TRBJ2-2, with 8 bases identical to TRBD2. The CDR3 covers 15 residues. Looked up from germline, CDR1 is SGHNT and CDR2 is YYREEE (reference sequence). V trimming: 4 bases; J trimming: 4 bases; junction bases outside the gene matches: 6. The CDR3 here is CASSSSGTGTGELFF. CDR3 DNA sequence: TGTGCCAGCAGCAGTAGCGGGACCGGCACCGGGGAGCTGTTTTTT.